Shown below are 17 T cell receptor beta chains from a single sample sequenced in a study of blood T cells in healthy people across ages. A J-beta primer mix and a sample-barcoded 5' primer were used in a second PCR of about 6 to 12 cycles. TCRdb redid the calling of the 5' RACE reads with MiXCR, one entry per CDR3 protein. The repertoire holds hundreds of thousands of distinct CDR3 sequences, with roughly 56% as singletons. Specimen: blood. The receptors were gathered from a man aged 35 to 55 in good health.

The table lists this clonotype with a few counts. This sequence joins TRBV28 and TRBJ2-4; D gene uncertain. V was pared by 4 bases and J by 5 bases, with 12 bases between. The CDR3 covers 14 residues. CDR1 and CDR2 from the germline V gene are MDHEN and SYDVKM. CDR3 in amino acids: CASSWKDFENIQYF. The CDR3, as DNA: TGTGCCAGCAGTTGGAAGGATTTCGAAAACATTCAGTACTTC. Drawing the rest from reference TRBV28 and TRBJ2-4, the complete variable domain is DVKVTQSSRYLVKRTGEKVFLECVQDMDHENMFWYRQDPGLGLRLIYFSYDVKMKEKGDIPEGYSVSREKKERFSLILESASTNQTSMYLCASSWKDFENIQYFGAGTRLSVL.

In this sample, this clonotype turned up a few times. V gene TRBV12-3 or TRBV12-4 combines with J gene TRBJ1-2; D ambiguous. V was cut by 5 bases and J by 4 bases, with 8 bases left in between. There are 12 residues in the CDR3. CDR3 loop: CASSRDGYGYTF. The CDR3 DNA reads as TGTGCCAGCAGTCGTGACGGCTATGGCTACACCTTC.

DNA of the CDR3: TGTGCCAGCAGTTACTCGCAACAGACAGGGGGCTGGGAGACCCAGTACTTC. Amino acids: CASSYSQQTGGWETQYF. The chain recombines TRBV6-5 with TRBJ2-5, with 10 bases matching TRBD1. The CDR3 extends over 17 amino acids. V gave up 0 bases and J gave up 5 bases; unmatched junction bases: 9. In germline, CDR1 is MNHEY, CDR2 SVGAGI.

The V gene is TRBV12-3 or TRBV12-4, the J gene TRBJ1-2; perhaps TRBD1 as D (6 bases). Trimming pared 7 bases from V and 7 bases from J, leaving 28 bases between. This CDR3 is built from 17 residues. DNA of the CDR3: TGTGCCAGCAACCCCGGGCAGGGGAACCTTAATAGAGGTGGCTACACCTTC. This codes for CASNPGQGNLNRGGYTF.

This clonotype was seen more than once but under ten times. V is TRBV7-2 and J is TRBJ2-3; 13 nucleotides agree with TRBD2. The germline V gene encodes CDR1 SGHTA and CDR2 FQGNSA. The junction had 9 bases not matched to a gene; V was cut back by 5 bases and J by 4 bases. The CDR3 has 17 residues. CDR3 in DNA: TGTGCCAGCAGCCTCGAAGGTGGACTAGCGGGGGCAGATACGCAGTATTTT. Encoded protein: CASSLEGGLAGADTQYF.

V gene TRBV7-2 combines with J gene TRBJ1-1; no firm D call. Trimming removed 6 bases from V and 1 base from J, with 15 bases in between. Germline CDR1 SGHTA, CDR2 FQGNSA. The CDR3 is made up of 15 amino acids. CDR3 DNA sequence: TGTGCCAGCAGTTATGATAGACGCCAGAACACTGAAGCTTTCTTT. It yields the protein CASSYDRRQNTEAFF.

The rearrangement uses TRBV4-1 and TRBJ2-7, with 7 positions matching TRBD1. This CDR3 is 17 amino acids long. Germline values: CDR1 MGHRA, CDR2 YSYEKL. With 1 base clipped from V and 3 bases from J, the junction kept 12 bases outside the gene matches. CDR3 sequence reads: CASSQGPTGVGGYEQYF. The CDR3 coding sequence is TGCGCCAGCAGCCAAGGACCCACAGGGGTTGGGGGCTACGAGCAGTACTTC.

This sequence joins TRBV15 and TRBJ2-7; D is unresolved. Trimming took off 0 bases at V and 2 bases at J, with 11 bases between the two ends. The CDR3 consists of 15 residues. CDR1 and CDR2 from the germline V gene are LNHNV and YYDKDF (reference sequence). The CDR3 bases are TGTGCCACCAGCAGAGATCCGAGTGCGGCCTACGAGCAGTACTTC. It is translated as CATSRDPSAAYEQYF.

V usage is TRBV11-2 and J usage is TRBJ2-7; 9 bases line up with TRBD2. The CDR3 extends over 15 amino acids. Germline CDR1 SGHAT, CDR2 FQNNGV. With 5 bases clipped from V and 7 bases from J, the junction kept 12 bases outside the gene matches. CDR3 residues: CASSEGLAGSSEQYF. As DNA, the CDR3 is TGTGCCAGCAGCGAGGGACTAGCTGGTTCTTCGGAGCAGTACTTC.

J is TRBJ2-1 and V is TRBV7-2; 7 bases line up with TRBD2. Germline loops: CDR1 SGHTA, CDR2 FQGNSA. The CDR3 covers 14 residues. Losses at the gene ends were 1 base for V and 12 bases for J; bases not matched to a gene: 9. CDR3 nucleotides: TGTGCCAGCAGCTTAGAGCCTAGCGGTCTGGGGCAGTTCTTC. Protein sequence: CASSLEPSGLGQFF.

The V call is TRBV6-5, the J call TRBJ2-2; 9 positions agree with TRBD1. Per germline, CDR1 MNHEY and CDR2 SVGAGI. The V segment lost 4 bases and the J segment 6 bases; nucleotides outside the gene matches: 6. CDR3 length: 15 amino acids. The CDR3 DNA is TGTGCCAGCAGTTCAGGACAGGGGAAGGCCGGGGAGCTGTTTTTT. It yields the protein CASSSGQGKAGELFF.

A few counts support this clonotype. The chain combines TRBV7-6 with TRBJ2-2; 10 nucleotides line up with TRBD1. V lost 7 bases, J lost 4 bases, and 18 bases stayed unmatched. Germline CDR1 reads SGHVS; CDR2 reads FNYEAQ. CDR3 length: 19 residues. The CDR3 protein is CASTGAILGTGVGTGELFF. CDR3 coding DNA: TGTGCCAGCACCGGAGCAATCCTCGGGACAGGGGTTGGCACCGGGGAGCTGTTTTTT.

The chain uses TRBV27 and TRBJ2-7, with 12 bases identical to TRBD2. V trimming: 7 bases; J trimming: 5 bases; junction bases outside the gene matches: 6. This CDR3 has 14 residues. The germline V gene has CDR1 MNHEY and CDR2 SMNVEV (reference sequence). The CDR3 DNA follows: TGTGCCAGCACACGACTAGCGGGAGTCCACGAGCAGTACTTC. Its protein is CASTRLAGVHEQYF.

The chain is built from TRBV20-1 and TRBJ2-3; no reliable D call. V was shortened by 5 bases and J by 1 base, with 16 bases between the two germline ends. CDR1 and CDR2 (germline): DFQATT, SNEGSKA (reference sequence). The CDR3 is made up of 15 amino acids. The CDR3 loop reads CSAESEDDGTDTQYF. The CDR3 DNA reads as TGCAGTGCTGAGAGCGAGGACGACGGCACAGATACGCAGTATTTT.

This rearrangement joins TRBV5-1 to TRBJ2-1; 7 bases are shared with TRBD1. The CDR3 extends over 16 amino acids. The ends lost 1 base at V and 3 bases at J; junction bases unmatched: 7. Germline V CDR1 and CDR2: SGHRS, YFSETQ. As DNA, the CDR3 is TGCGCCAGCAGCTTGTCCGTCGCAGGGGGCTACAATGAGCAGTTCTTC. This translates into CASSLSVAGGYNEQFF.

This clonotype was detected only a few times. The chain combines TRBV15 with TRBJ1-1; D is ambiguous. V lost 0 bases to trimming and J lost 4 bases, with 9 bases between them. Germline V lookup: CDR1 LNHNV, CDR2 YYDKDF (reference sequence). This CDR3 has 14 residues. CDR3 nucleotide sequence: TGTGCCACCAGCAGAGACGTTGCGGCCACTGAAGCTTTCTTT. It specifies CATSRDVAATEAFF.

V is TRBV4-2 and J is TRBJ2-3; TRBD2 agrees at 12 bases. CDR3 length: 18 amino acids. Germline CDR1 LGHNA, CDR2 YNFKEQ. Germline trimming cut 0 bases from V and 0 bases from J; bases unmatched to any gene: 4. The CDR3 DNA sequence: TGTGCCAGCAGCCAAGAAGGACTAGCGGGATCTAGCACAGATACGCAGTATTTT. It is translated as CASSQEGLAGSSTDTQYF.